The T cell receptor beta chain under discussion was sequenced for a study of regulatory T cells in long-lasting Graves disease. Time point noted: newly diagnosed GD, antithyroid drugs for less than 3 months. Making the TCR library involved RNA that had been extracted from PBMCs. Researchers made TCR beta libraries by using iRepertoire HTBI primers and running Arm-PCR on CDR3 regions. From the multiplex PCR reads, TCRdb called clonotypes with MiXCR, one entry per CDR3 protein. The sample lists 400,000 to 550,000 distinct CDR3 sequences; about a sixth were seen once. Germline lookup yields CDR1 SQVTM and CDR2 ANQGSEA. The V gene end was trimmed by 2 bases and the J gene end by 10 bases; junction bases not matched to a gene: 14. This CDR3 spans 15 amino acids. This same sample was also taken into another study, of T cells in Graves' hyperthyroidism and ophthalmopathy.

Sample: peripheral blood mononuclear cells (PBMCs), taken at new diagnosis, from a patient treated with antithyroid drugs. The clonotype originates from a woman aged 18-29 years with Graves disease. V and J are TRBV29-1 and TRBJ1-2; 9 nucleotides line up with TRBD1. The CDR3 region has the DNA TGCAGCGTTGAATGGGAACAGACAGGGGGGAATGACTACACCTTC. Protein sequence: CSVEWEQTGGNDYTF.